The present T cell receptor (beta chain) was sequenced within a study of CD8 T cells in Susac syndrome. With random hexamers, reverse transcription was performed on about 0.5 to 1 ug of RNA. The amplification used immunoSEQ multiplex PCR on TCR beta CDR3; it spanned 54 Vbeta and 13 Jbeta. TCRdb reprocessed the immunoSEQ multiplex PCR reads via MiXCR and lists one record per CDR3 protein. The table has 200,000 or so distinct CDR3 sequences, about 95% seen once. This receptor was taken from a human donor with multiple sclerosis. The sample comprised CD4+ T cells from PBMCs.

The CDR3 DNA reads as TGCGCCAGCAGCCAAGGGCATGTGTATAGCTCCTACAATGAGCAGTTCTTC. It codes for CASSQGHVYSSYNEQFF. This rearrangement joins TRBV4-1 to TRBJ2-1; D is ambiguous. CDR1 MGHRA and CDR2 YSYEKL come from the germline V gene. Trimming took off 1 base at V and 0 bases at J, with 13 bases between the two ends. CDR3 length: 17 amino acids.